These 6 T cell receptor beta chains came from one sample sequenced in a study of identifying expanded T cells in peripheral blood. TCRdb's table, derived via immunoSEQ multiplex PCR, lists solely in-frame clones and lacks some. The table has fewer than 85,000 clones, about 83% seen once; the top ten hold around a sixth. The sequenced material came from blood. These receptors all come from a person aged 18 to 70 in good health.

The V gene is TRBV7-9, the J gene TRBJ1-1, with 7 bases fitting TRBD1. After removal of 5 bases from V and 4 bases from J, the junction contained 10 bases not matched to a gene. Looked up from germline, CDR1 is SEHNR and CDR2 is FQNEAQ (reference sequence). The CDR3 is 15 residues long. CDR3 sequence (DNA): TGTGCCAGCAGCCAGTCAACAGGGGTGGGCACTGAAGCTTTCTTT. Its protein is CASSQSTGVGTEAFF.

This chain connects TRBV5-4 to TRBJ2-3; TRBD2 aligns across 9 bases. The CDR3 runs 15 residues. With V trimmed by 2 bases and J by 2 bases, 3 bases remained unmatched. Germline CDR1 and CDR2: SGHNT and YYREEE (reference sequence). The CDR3 region is CASSFQREDTDTQYF. The CDR3 nucleotides read TGTGCCAGCAGCTTTCAGCGGGAGGACACAGATACGCAGTATTTT.

J is TRBJ2-2 and V is TRBV7-9, with 7 bases identical to TRBD1. CDR1 is SEHNR and CDR2 is FQNEAQ in the germline V gene (reference sequence). The CDR3 is 15 amino acids. The V gene end was trimmed by 1 base and the J gene end by 4 bases; junction bases not matched to a gene: 3. The CDR3 loop is CASSLGSGGTGELFF. CDR3 sequence (DNA): TGTGCCAGCAGCTTAGGGTCAGGGGGCACCGGGGAGCTGTTTTTT.

This clone was recorded once. The DNA for the CDR3 is TGTGCCAGCAGTTTGGGGAAGGACTACACCTTC. Its protein is CASSLGKDYTF. The V call is TRBV28, the J call TRBJ1-2, with D unclear. This CDR3 has 11 amino acids. V was cut by 3 bases and J by 10 bases, with 9 bases left in between. Germline assignment: CDR1 MDHEN and CDR2 SYDVKM.

The V gene is TRBV14, the J gene TRBJ2-1; D uncertain. V was pared by 0 bases and J by 0 bases, with 6 bases between. CDR3 length: 15 amino acids. Looked up from germline, CDR1 is SGHDN and CDR2 is FVKESK. CDR3 nucleotide sequence: TGTGCCAGCAGCCAAGACTCGAGCTCCTACAATGAGCAGTTCTTC. As protein: CASSQDSSSYNEQFF.

The chain is built from TRBV28 and TRBJ2-7, with 9 bases lining up with TRBD1. CDR1 MDHEN and CDR2 SYDVKM come from the germline V gene. The V segment lost 5 bases and the J segment 4 bases; nucleotides outside the gene matches: 3. The CDR3 runs to 13 residues. CDR3 in amino acids: CASSIGQGYEQYF. The CDR3 DNA is TGTGCCAGCAGTATAGGACAGGGGTACGAGCAGTACTTC.